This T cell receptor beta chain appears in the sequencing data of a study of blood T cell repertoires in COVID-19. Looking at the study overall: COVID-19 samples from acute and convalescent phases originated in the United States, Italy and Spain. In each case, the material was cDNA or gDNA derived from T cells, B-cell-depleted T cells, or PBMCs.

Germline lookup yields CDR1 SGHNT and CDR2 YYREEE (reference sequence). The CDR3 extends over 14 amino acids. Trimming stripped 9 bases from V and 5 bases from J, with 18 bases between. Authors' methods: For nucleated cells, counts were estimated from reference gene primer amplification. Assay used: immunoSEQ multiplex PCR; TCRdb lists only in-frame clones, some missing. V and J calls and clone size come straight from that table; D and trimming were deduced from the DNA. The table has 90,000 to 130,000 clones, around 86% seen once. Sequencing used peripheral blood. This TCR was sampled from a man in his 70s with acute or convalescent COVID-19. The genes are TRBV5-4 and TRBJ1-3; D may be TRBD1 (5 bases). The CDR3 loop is CATSTQGSRNTIYF. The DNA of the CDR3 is TGTGCCACCTCAACCCAGGGTTCTCGAAACACCATATATTTT.